The entry below gives a single T cell receptor (beta chain) sequence along with its context. Using immunoSEQ multiplex PCR, the repertoire was profiled, and TCRdb retains in-frame clones only, with some absent. The sample has fewer than 350,000 clones, around 89% seen once; the top ten hold about 4.6%. The sample originates from a study of blood T cell repertoires in COVID-19. The clonotype was recovered from a middle-aged man with acute or convalescent COVID-19. Sequencing input: peripheral blood.

The CDR3 is CATSDKSRDSALSGNTIYF. The CDR3 nucleotides read TGTGCCACCAGTGATAAGTCCCGGGACAGTGCCCTCTCTGGAAACACCATATATTTT. The chain uses TRBV24-1 and TRBJ1-3; 7 positions agree with TRBD1. V was clipped by 3 bases and J by 0 bases; unmatched bases: 13. The V gene's germline CDR1 is KGHDR and CDR2 SFDVKD. CDR3 length equals 19 residues.